These T cell receptor beta chains were read from a single sample in a study of early T cells in non-severe SARS-CoV-2 infection. MiXCR, applied by TCRdb to the 5' RACE reads, yields one record per CDR3 protein. This table has tens of thousands of distinct CDR3 sequences, approximately 5.6% appearing once. Sequenced material: whole blood. These receptors were taken from an adult who was a healthcare worker with PCR-confirmed SARS-CoV-2 infection or an uninfected control (not recorded which). Both conserved end residues are part of each CDR3. The D gene is left open where the match is weak. Part of the rows lack a size; the others show once, few, many or a class for expanded clones.

clone_size: few
j_call: TRBJ2-2
v_call: TRBV11-3
d_call: -
cdr3_aa: CASSKGRPNTGELFF
cdr3_nt: TGTGCCAGCAGTAAGGGAAGGCCCAACACCGGGGAGCTGTTTTTT

clone_size: many
j_call: TRBJ2-7
v_call: TRBV20-1
d_call: -
cdr3_aa: CSARFSYEQYF
cdr3_nt: TGCAGTGCTAGATTTTCCTACGAGCAGTACTTC

clone_size: few
j_call: TRBJ2-2
v_call: TRBV6-5
d_call: TRBD2
cdr3_aa: CASSLRSGRDTGELFF
cdr3_nt: TGTGCCAGCAGTCTTAGAAGCGGGAGGGATACGGGGGAGCTGTTTTTT

clone_size: few
j_call: TRBJ2-3
v_call: TRBV4-1
d_call: TRBD2
cdr3_aa: CASSRGTSGRDTQYF
cdr3_nt: TGCGCCAGCAGTCGGGGGACTAGCGGGAGGGATACGCAGTATTTT

clone_size: -
j_call: TRBJ2-2
v_call: TRBV5-1
d_call: -
cdr3_aa: CASSPTDAGELFF
cdr3_nt: TGCGCCAGCAGCCCCACGGACGCCGGGGAGCTGTTTTTT

clone_size: many
j_call: TRBJ2-2
v_call: TRBV11-2
d_call: -
cdr3_aa: CASSFFGQNTGELFF
cdr3_nt: TGTGCCAGCAGCTTTTTCGGTCAGAACACCGGGGAGCTGTTTTTT

clone_size: -
j_call: TRBJ2-3
v_call: TRBV11-2
d_call: TRBD2
cdr3_aa: CASSTTSGHTDTQYF
cdr3_nt: TGTGCCAGCAGTACGACTAGCGGGCATACAGATACGCAGTATTTT

clone_size: -
j_call: TRBJ2-5
v_call: TRBV12-3/TRBV12-4
d_call: TRBD2
cdr3_aa: CASSPAGVETQYF
cdr3_nt: TGTGCCAGCAGCCCCGCGGGAGTAGAGACCCAGTACTTC

clone_size: few
j_call: TRBJ2-5
v_call: TRBV29-1
d_call: TRBD1
cdr3_aa: CSVGGGTGSLETQYF
cdr3_nt: TGCAGCGTTGGAGGTGGGACAGGGAGTCTCGAGACCCAGTACTTC

clone_size: many
j_call: TRBJ2-7
v_call: TRBV9
d_call: -
cdr3_aa: CASSVSYWVTEQYF
cdr3_nt: TGTGCCAGCAGCGTAAGCTATTGGGTGACCGAGCAGTACTTC

clone_size: many
j_call: TRBJ1-5
v_call: TRBV7-2
d_call: -
cdr3_aa: CASSLVGAIYQPQHF
cdr3_nt: TGTGCCAGCAGCTTAGTAGGGGCCATATATCAGCCCCAGCATTTT

clone_size: -
j_call: TRBJ1-4
v_call: TRBV10-1
d_call: -
cdr3_aa: CASRPLHWGQPQLMKNCFF
cdr3_nt: -

clone_size: few
j_call: TRBJ2-7
v_call: TRBV2
d_call: -
cdr3_aa: CASSSFYDQYF
cdr3_nt: TGTGCCAGCAGTTCTTTCTACGACCAGTACTTC

clone_size: -
j_call: TRBJ2-2
v_call: TRBV13
d_call: -
cdr3_aa: CASSRGLNTGELFF
cdr3_nt: TGTGCCAGCAGCCGGGGACTGAACACCGGGGAGCTGTTTTTT

clone_size: -
j_call: TRBJ2-1
v_call: TRBV20-1
d_call: -
cdr3_aa: CSAPDLNGNNEQFF
cdr3_nt: TGCAGTGCTCCCGATTTAAACGGAAACAATGAGCAGTTCTTC

clone_size: many
j_call: TRBJ2-3
v_call: TRBV11-2
d_call: -
cdr3_aa: CASSLRGGPTTDTQYF
cdr3_nt: TGTGCCAGCAGCTTGCGAGGGGGACCGACCACAGATACGCAGTATTTT

clone_size: many
j_call: TRBJ1-1
v_call: TRBV19
d_call: TRBD1
cdr3_aa: CATVDRGRVTEAFF
cdr3_nt: TGTGCCACTGTGGACAGGGGGCGGGTCACTGAAGCTTTCTTT

clone_size: -
j_call: TRBJ1-1
v_call: TRBV6-4
d_call: -
cdr3_aa: CASSEESQNTEAFF
cdr3_nt: TGTGCCAGCAGTGAAGAGTCCCAGAACACTGAAGCTTTCTTT

clone_size: -
j_call: TRBJ1-1
v_call: TRBV16
d_call: -
cdr3_aa: CASSQRTGKDTEAFF
cdr3_nt: TGTGCCAGCAGCCAAAGGACGGGGAAGGACACTGAAGCTTTCTTT

clone_size: many
j_call: TRBJ2-7
v_call: TRBV12-1
d_call: -
cdr3_aa: CASSLARSRSYEQYF
cdr3_nt: TGTGCCAGCAGCCTCGCCAGGAGCCGCTCCTACGAGCAGTACTTC

clone_size: many
j_call: TRBJ1-2
v_call: TRBV28
d_call: -
cdr3_aa: CASSLFRRGNGYTF
cdr3_nt: TGTGCCAGCAGTTTATTCAGGCGGGGGAATGGCTACACCTTC

clone_size: medium-sized
j_call: TRBJ2-2
v_call: TRBV7-6
d_call: -
cdr3_aa: CASSLAGNPTGELFF
cdr3_nt: TGTGCCAGCAGCTTAGCGGGCAACCCCACCGGGGAGCTGTTTTTT

clone_size: -
j_call: TRBJ2-3
v_call: TRBV19
d_call: TRBD2
cdr3_aa: CASRRTSGRKTDTQYF
cdr3_nt: TGTGCCAGTAGGCGGACTAGCGGGAGGAAAACAGATACGCAGTATTTT

clone_size: -
j_call: TRBJ2-5
v_call: TRBV20-1
d_call: -
cdr3_aa: CSAVDYYSQETQYF
cdr3_nt: TGCAGTGCCGTGGACTATTATAGCCAAGAGACCCAGTACTTC

clone_size: many
j_call: TRBJ1-2
v_call: TRBV5-6
d_call: -
cdr3_aa: CASSGLQINYGYTF
cdr3_nt: TGTGCCAGCAGCGGACTACAGATAAACTATGGCTACACCTTC

clone_size: few
j_call: TRBJ1-3
v_call: TRBV18
d_call: TRBD1
cdr3_aa: CASSPQDRVSGNTIYF
cdr3_nt: TGTGCCAGCTCACCGCAGGACAGGGTCTCTGGAAACACCATATATTTT

clone_size: few
j_call: TRBJ2-7
v_call: TRBV9
d_call: -
cdr3_aa: CASSVSLGALSYEQYF
cdr3_nt: TGTGCCAGCAGCGTCAGCCTCGGGGCCCTCTCCTACGAGCAGTACTTC

clone_size: few
j_call: TRBJ2-7
v_call: TRBV4-1
d_call: TRBD1
cdr3_aa: CASSLPGQGSYEQYF
cdr3_nt: TGCGCCAGCAGCCTGCCAGGACAGGGATCCTACGAGCAGTACTTC